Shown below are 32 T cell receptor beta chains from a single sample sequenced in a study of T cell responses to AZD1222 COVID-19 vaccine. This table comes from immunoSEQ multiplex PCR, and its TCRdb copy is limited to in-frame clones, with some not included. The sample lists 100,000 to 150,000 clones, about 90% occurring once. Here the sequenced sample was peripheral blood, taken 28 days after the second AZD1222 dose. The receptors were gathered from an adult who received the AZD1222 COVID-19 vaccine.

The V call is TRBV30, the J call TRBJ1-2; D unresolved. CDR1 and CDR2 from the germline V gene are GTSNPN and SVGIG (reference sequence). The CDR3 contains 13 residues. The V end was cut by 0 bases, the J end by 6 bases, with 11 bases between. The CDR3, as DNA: TGTGCCTGGAGTGTAGGCCCACCCCATGGCTACACCTTC. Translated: CAWSVGPPHGYTF.

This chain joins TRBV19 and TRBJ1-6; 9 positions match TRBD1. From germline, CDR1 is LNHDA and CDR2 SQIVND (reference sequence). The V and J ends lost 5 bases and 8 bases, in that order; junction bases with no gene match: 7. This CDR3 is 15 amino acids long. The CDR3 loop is CASSWGQGSDSPLHF. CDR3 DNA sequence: TGTGCCAGTAGTTGGGGACAGGGATCTGATTCACCCCTCCACTTT.

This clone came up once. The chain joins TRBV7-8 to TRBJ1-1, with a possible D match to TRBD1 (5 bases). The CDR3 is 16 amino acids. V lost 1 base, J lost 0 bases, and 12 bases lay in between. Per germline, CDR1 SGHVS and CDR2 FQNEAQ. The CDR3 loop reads CASSLGGPGMNTEAFF. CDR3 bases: TGTGCCAGCAGCTTAGGGGGACCAGGGATGAACACTGAAGCTTTCTTT.

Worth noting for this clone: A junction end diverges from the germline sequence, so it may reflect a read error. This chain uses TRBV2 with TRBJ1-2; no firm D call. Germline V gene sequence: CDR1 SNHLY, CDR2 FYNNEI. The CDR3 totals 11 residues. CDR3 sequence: CASSGEAGSIF. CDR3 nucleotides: TGTGCCAGCAGTGGGGAGGCCGGCTCGATCTTC.

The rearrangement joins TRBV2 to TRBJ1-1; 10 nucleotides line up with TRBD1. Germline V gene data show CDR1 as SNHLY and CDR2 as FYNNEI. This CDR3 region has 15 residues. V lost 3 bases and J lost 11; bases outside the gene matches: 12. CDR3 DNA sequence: TGTGCCAGCAGTGATTTGGGACAGGGGATCGTGGGGGCTTTCTTT. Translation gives CASSDLGQGIVGAFF.

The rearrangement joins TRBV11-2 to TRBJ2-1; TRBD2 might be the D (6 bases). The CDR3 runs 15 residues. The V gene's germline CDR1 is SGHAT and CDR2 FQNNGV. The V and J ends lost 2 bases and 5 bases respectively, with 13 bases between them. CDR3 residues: CASSLIRGKNNEQFF. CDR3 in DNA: TGTGCCAGCAGCTTAATCCGCGGGAAAAACAATGAGCAGTTCTTC.

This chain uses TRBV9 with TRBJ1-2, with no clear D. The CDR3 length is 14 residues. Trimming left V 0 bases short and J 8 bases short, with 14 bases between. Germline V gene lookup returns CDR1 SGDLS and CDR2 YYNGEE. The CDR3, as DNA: TGTGCCAGCAGCGTAGAACAGTCGGCGCGGGGCTACACCTTC. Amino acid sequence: CASSVEQSARGYTF.

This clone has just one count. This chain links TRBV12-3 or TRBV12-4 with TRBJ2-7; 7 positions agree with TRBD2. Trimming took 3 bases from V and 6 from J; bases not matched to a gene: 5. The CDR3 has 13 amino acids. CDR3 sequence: CASSLASGTEQYV. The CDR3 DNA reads TGTGCCAGCAGTTTGGCTAGCGGTACCGAGCAGTACGTC.

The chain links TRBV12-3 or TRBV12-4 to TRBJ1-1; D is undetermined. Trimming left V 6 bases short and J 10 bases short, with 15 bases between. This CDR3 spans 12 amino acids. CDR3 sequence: CASSPPPRLAFF. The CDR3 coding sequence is TGTGCCAGCAGCCCTCCCCCCAGACTAGCTTTCTTT.

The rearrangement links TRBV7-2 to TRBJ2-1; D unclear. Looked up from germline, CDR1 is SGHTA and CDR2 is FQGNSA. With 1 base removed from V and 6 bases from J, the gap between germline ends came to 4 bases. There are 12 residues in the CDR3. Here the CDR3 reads CASSLEGNEQFF. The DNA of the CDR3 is TGTGCCAGCAGCTTAGAGGGCAATGAGCAGTTCTTC.

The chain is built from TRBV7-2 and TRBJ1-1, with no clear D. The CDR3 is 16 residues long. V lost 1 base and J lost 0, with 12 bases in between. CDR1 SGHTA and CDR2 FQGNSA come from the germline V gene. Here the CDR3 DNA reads TGTGCCAGCAGCTTAGTTGCCAGGCCGATGAACACTGAAGCTTTCTTT. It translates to CASSLVARPMNTEAFF.

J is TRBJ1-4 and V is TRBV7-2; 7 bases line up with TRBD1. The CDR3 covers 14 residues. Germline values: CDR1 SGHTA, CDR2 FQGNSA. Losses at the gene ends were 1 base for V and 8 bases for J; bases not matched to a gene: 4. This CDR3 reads CASSLDRGNEKLFF. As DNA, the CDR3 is TGTGCCAGCAGCTTAGACAGGGGCAACGAAAAACTGTTTTTT.

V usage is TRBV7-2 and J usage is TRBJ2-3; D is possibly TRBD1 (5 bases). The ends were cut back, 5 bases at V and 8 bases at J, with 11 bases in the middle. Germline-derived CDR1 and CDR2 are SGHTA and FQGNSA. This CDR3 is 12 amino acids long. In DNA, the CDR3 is TGTGCCAGCAGCCCCCGGCAGGGTACGCAGTATTTT. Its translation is CASSPRQGTQYF.

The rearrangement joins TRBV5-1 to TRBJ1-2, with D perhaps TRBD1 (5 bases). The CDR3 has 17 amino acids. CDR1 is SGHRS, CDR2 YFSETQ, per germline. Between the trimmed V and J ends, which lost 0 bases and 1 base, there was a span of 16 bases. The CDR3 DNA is TGCGCCAGCAGCTTGGGACCCGCCAGGGCCGGTAACTATGGCTACACCTTC. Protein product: CASSLGPARAGNYGYTF.

The CDR3: CASSDGLAGGNNEQFF. The CDR3 DNA reads as TGTGCCAGCAGTGACGGACTAGCGGGGGGAAACAATGAGCAGTTCTTC. The chain has TRBV2 and TRBJ2-1; the match to TRBD2 covers 14 bases. Germline CDR1 SNHLY, CDR2 FYNNEI. The CDR3 runs to 16 residues. The V and J ends lost 3 bases and 5 bases, in that order; junction bases with no gene match: 3.

This CDR3 reads CASSAPVGDTQYF. As DNA, the CDR3 is TGTGCCAGCAGCGCCCCCGTAGGGGATACGCAGTATTTT. The chain carries TRBV11-2 and TRBJ2-3, with D unresolved. The V end was cut by 5 bases, the J end by 6 bases, with 12 bases between. The CDR3 contains 13 residues. From germline, CDR1 is SGHAT and CDR2 FQNNGV.

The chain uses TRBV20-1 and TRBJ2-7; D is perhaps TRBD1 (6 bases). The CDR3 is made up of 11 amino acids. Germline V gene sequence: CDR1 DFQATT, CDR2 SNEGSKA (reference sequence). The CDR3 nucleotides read TGCAGTGCTGAAATACAGGGAAGTGTCTGGGTC. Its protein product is CSAEIQGSVWV.

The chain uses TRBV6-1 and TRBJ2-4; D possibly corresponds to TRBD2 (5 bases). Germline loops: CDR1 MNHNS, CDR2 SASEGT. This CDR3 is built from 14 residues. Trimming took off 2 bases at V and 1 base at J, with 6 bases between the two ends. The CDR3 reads CASSEQRAKNIQYF. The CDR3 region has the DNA TGTGCCAGCAGTGAACAGCGGGCCAAAAACATTCAGTACTTC.

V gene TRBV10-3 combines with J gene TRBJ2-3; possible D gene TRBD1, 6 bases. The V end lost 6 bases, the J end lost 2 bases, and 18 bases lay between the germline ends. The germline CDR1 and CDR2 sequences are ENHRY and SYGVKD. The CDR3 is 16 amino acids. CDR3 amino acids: CAISEPQGPLTDTQYF. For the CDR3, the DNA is TGTGCCATCAGCGAACCGCAGGGGCCCCTCACAGATACGCAGTATTTT.

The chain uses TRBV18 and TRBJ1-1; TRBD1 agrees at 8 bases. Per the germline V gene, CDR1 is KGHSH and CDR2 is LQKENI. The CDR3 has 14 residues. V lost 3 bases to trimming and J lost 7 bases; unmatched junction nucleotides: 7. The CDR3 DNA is TGTGCCAGCTCACCCTACCAACAGGGGGATGAAGCTTTCTTT. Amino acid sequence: CASSPYQQGDEAFF.

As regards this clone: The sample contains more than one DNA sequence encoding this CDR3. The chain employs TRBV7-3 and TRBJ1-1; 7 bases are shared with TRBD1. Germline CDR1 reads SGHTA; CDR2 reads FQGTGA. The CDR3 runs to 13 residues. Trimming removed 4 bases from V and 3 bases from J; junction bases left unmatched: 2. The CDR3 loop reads CASSSQGDTEAFF. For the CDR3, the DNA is TGTGCCAGCAGCTCCCAGGGGGACACTGAAGCTTTCTTT.

The CDR3 DNA is TGTGCCGTCCCCACGACAGGGGGCATGGGATTGACAGATACGCAGTATTTT. Amino acids: CAVPTTGGMGLTDTQYF. The genes are TRBV2 and TRBJ2-3, with 10 bases matching TRBD1. Trimming at V came to 11 bases and at J to 3 bases, leaving 17 bases not matched to a gene. The CDR3 length is 17 residues. Germline loops: CDR1 SNHLY, CDR2 FYNNEI.

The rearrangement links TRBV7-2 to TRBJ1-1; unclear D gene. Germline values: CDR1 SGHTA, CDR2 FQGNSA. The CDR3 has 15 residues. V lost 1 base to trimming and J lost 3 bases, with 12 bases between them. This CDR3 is CASSLGYWGDTEAFF. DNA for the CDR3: TGTGCCAGCAGCTTAGGTTATTGGGGAGACACTGAAGCTTTCTTT.

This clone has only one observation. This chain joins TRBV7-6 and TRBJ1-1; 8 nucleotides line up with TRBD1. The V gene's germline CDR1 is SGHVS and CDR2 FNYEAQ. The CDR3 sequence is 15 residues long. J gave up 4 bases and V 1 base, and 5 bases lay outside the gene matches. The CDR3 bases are TGTGCCAGCAGCTTAGGCCGACAGGGGAGCACTGAAGCTTTCTTT. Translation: CASSLGRQGSTEAFF.

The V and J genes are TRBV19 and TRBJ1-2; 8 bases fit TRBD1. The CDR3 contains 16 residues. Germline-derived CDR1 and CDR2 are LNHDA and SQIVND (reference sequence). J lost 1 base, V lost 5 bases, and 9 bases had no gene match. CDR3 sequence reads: CASSVSGTGFNYGYTF. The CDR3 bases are TGTGCCAGTAGTGTCTCCGGGACAGGCTTTAACTATGGCTACACCTTC.

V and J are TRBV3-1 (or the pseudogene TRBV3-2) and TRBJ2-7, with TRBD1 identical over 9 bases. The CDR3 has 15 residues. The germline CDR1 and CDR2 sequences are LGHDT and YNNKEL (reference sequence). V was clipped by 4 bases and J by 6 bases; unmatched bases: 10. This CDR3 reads CASSLLGGTGSEQYF. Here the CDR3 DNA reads TGTGCCAGCAGCCTTCTGGGGGGGACAGGGAGCGAGCAGTACTTC.

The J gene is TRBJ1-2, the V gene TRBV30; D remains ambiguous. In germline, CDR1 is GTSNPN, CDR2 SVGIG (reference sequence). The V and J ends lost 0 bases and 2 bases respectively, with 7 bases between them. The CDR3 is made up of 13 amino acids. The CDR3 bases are TGTGCCTGGAGTGTCTTTGGGAACTATGGCTACACCTTC. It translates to CAWSVFGNYGYTF.

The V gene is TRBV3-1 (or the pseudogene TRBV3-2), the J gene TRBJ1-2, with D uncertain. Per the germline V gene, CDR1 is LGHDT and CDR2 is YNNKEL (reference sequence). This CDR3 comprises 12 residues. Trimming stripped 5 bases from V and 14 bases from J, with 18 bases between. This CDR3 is CASSFIHGIKTF. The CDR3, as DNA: TGTGCCAGCAGCTTTATACACGGGATTAAAACCTTC.

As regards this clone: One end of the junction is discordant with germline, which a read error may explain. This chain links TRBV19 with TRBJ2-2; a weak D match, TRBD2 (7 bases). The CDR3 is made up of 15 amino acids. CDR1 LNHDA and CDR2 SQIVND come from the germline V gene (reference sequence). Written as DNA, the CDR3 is TGTGCCCGTAGCTCATGGGGGGGGCCTGACGGGGAGCTGTTTTTT. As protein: CARSSWGGPDGELFF.

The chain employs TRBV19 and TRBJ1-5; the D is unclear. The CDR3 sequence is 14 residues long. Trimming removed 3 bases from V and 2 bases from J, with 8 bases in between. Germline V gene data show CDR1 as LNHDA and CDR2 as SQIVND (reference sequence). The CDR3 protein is CASSITAGNQPQHF. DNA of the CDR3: TGTGCCAGTAGTATCACGGCTGGCAATCAGCCCCAGCATTTT.

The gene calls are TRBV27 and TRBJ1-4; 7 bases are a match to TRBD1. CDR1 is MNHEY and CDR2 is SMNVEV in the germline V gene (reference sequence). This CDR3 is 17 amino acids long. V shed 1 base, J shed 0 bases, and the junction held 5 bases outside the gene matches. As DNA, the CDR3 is TGTGCCAGCAGTTTATTCCCAACAGGGGCAACTAATGAAAAACTGTTTTTT. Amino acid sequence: CASSLFPTGATNEKLFF.

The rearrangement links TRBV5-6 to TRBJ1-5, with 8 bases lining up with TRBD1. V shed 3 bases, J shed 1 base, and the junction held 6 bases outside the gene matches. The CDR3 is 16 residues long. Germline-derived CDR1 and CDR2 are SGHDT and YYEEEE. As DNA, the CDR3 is TGTGCCAGCAGCTCCGGACAGGGTAGGAGCAATCAGCCCCAGCATTTT. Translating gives CASSSGQGRSNQPQHF.